The sequence of this TCR beta chain was determined in a study of STAT5B mutations in CD4+ large granular lymphocyte leukemia. This was a survey-level run. Sequenced by immunoSEQ multiplex PCR; TCRdb stores in-frame clones only, minus some. The sample yields around 30,000 clones, about 76% seen once. Comment on this clone: Its antigen remains unknown.

The CDR3 totals 15 residues. The V and J ends lost 6 bases and 1 base respectively, with 15 bases between them. Germline lookup yields CDR1 SEHNR and CDR2 FQNEAQ (reference sequence). General observations from the study: CD4-sorted patient repertoires seemed more clonal than healthy CD4+ repertoires. Compared with healthy controls (2/35), patient top clones favored TRBV06 (8/27).

Sequencing was performed on CD4+ T cells from blood buffy coats. This clonotype was obtained from a human donor in good health. This chain links TRBV7-9 with TRBJ2-5; D is perhaps TRBD1 (6 bases). The CDR3 protein is CASSQSTGSQETQYF. The CDR3 nucleotides are TGTGCCAGCAGTCAATCTACAGGGTCCCAAGAGACCCAGTACTTC.